The 15 T cell receptor beta chains given below trace back to one sample, sequenced in a study of PD-1 blockade in classical Hodgkin lymphoma. TCRdb's copy holds only in-frame clones and misses some; the assay was immunoSEQ multiplex PCR. The sample has 15,000 or so clones; 83% are singletons. No patient escaped relapse after autologous stem cell transplantation, and brentuximab vedotin exposure varied. The source was peripheral blood mononuclear cells (PBMCs), collected at baseline. The receptors were gathered from a human donor with classical Hodgkin lymphoma.

The CDR3 sequence is CASSLGHYEQYF. CDR3 coding DNA: TGTGCCAGCAGTCTTGGACACTACGAGCAGTACTTC. V usage is TRBV6-6 and J usage is TRBJ2-7; TRBD1 is a possible D gene (5 bases). Germline-derived CDR1 and CDR2 are MNHNY and SVGAGI (reference sequence). V gave up 5 bases and J gave up 3 bases, with 8 bases separating them. There are 12 residues in the CDR3.

This chain uses TRBV5-1 with TRBJ2-1, with D possibly TRBD2 on 6 matching bases. Per the germline V gene, CDR1 is SGHRS and CDR2 is YFSETQ. The CDR3 extends over 15 amino acids. The V end lost 4 bases, the J end lost 2 bases, and 13 bases lay between the germline ends. The CDR3: CASSAEGNPYNEQFF. The CDR3 bases are TGCGCCAGCAGCGCGGAGGGAAACCCCTACAATGAGCAGTTCTTC. Combining the CDR3 with reference TRBV5-1 and TRBJ2-1 gives the whole variable domain KAGVTQTPRYLIKTRGQQVTLSCSPISGHRSVSWYQQTPGQGLQFLFEYFSETQRNKGNFPGRFSGRQFSNSRSEMNVSTLELGDSALYLCASSAEGNPYNEQFFGPGTRLTVL.

J is TRBJ1-1 and V is TRBV19; D might be TRBD1 (5 bases). There are 14 residues in the CDR3. CDR1 and CDR2 (germline): LNHDA, SQIVND (reference sequence). V was trimmed by 2 bases and J by 7 bases, leaving 14 bases between them. CDR3 sequence reads: CASSIMLGTGEAFF. The CDR3 coding sequence is TGTGCCAGTAGTATAATGCTCGGAACAGGTGAAGCTTTCTTT.

This clone was found once. The chain is built from TRBV27 and TRBJ2-7, with TRBD1 matching over 9 bases. Germline loops: CDR1 MNHEY, CDR2 SMNVEV (reference sequence). Trimming took 4 bases from V and 5 from J; bases not matched to a gene: 12. The CDR3 length is 16 residues. The CDR3 reads CASSSPTPGQGNEQYF. CDR3 DNA: TGTGCCAGCAGTTCGCCAACTCCGGGACAGGGCAACGAGCAGTACTTC.

V is TRBV7-8 and J is TRBJ1-1; D gene unclear. With 1 base removed from V and 6 bases from J, the gap between germline ends came to 9 bases. This CDR3 contains 13 residues. Germline assignment: CDR1 SGHVS and CDR2 FQNEAQ. The CDR3 sequence is CASSLVGRSEAFF. CDR3 coding DNA: TGTGCCAGCAGCTTAGTCGGAAGGTCTGAAGCTTTCTTT.

J is TRBJ2-1 and V is TRBV12-5, with 11 bases lining up with TRBD2. The CDR3 has 17 amino acids. Germline V CDR1 and CDR2: LGHNT, FRNRAP. The V and J ends lost 2 bases and 7 bases, in that order; junction bases with no gene match: 10. The CDR3 DNA sequence: TGTGCTAGTGGTTTGCCACGGGTAGCGGGGGGGTGGAATGAGCAGTTCTTC. This encodes CASGLPRVAGGWNEQFF.

As regards this clone: One end of the junction fails to match germline, which may point to a read error. This chain uses TRBV7-7 with TRBJ2-7; a possible D gene is TRBD1 (6 bases). The CDR3 has 16 amino acids. Germline V gene lookup returns CDR1 SSHAT and CDR2 FNYEAQ (reference sequence). The CDR3 reads CASTRFSRTEDYEQYF. In nucleotides, the CDR3 is TGTGCTAGCACCCGATTTAGCCGGACAGAGGACTACGAGCAGTACTTC.

The chain employs TRBV14 and TRBJ1-2, with D hard to call. The CDR3 totals 13 residues. The germline V gene has CDR1 SGHDN and CDR2 FVKESK. V lost 2 bases and J 4 bases, leaving 8 bases between the germline ends. The CDR3 region is CASSQRDGYGYTF. The DNA for the CDR3 is TGTGCCAGCAGCCAACGAGACGGCTATGGCTACACCTTC.

This chain connects TRBV5-6 to TRBJ2-7; D possibly matches TRBD1 or TRBD2 (6 bases each). The CDR3 consists of 15 residues. Germline CDR1 SGHDT, CDR2 YYEEEE. The V gene lost 0 bases and the J gene lost 3 bases, with 13 bases spanning the gap. The CDR3, as DNA: TGTGCCAGCAGCTTGGTCAGGGGAGGTTTCTACGAGCAGTACTTC. Its translation is CASSLVRGGFYEQYF.

The J gene is TRBJ1-1, the V gene TRBV27, with D unresolved. V lost 4 bases and J 3 bases, leaving 15 bases between the germline ends. The CDR3 contains 15 residues. Per germline, CDR1 MNHEY and CDR2 SMNVEV (reference sequence). For the CDR3, the DNA is TGTGCCAGCAGTTCCCAATCTGGCGGGGACACTGAAGCTTTCTTT. This encodes CASSSQSGGDTEAFF.

The rearrangement joins TRBV19 to TRBJ1-5; 8 bases line up with TRBD1. This CDR3 has 15 residues. V shed 8 bases, J shed 4 bases, and the junction held 10 bases outside the gene matches. The germline V gene has CDR1 LNHDA and CDR2 SQIVND (reference sequence). The CDR3 coding sequence is TGTGCCAGTGGTTCGCAGGGGGCGAAAAATCAGCCCCAGCATTTT. Its translation is CASGSQGAKNQPQHF.

Worth noting for this clone: An end of the junction does not agree with germline; a read error may underlie this. The chain uses TRBV10-3 and TRBJ1-6; tentatively, D is TRBD1 (5 bases). The germline V gene has CDR1 ENHRY and CDR2 SYGVKD. The CDR3 length is 13 residues. The CDR3 nucleotides read TGTGCCATCCAGACAGATAGTGTTTCATCCCTCCACTTT. It encodes CAIQTDSVSSLHF.

V and J are TRBV6-6 and TRBJ1-2; 9 positions agree with TRBD1. This CDR3 comprises 16 residues. CDR1 is MNHNY, CDR2 SVGAGI, per germline (reference sequence). V shed 6 bases, J shed 4 bases, and the junction held 12 bases outside the gene matches. CDR3 DNA sequence: TGTGCCAGCAGGCGGGACAGGGAGGGGGATGGCTATGGCTACACCTTC. Translation: CASRRDREGDGYGYTF.

The V call is TRBV4-1, the J call TRBJ1-2; TRBD1 agrees at 8 bases. Germline values: CDR1 MGHRA, CDR2 YSYEKL. This CDR3 has 15 residues. V lost 1 base and J lost 3; bases outside the gene matches: 4. Written as DNA, the CDR3 is TGCGCCAGCAGCCAAGGAAGACAGGGGTACTATGGCTACACCTTC. Translating gives CASSQGRQGYYGYTF.

The genes are TRBV14 and TRBJ2-1; tentatively, D is TRBD1 (6 bases). This CDR3 has 16 residues. Between the trimmed V and J ends, which lost 3 bases and 2 bases, there was a span of 14 bases. The germline gives CDR1 SGHDN, CDR2 FVKESK. DNA for the CDR3: TGTGCCAGCAGCCAGGGGGCAGGACGAGCCTACAATGAGCAGTTCTTC. This sequence encodes CASSQGAGRAYNEQFF.